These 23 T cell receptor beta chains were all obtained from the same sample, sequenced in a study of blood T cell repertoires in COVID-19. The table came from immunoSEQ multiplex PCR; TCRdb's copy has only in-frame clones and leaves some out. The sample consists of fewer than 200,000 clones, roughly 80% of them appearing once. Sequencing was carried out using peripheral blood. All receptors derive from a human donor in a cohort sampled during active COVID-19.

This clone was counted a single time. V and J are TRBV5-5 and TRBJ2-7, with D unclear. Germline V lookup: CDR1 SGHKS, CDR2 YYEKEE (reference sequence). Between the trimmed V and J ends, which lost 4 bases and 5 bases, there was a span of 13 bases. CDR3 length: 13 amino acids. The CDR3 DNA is TGTGCCAGCAGCCCCTCGCGCCCCCACGAGCAGTACTTC. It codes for CASSPSRPHEQYF.

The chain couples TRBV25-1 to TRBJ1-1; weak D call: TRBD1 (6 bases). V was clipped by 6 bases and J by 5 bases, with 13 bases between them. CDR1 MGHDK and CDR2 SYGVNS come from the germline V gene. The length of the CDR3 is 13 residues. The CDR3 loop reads CASSPRGLTEAFF. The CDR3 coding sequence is TGTGCCAGCAGCCCAAGGGGGTTAACTGAAGCTTTCTTT. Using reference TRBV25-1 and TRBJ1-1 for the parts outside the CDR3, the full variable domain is EADIYQTPRYLVIGTGKKITLECSQTMGHDKMYWYQQDPGMELHLIHYSYGVNSTEKGDLSSESTVSRIRTEHFPLTLESARPSHTSQYLCASSPRGLTEAFFGQGTRLTVV.

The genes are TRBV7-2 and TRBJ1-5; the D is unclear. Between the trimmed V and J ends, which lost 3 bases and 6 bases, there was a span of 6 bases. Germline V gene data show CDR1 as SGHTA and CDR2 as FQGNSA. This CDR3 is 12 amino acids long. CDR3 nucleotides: TGTGCCAGCAGCTTCTACGGTCAGCCCCAGCATTTT. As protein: CASSFYGQPQHF.

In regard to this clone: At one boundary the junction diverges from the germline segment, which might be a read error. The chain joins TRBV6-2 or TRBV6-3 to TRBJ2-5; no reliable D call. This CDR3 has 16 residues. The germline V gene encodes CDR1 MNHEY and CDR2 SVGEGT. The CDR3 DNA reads TGTGCCAGCAGCCGACGACTCAGCACATCCCAAGGGACCCAGTACTTC. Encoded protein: CASSRRLSTSQGTQYF.

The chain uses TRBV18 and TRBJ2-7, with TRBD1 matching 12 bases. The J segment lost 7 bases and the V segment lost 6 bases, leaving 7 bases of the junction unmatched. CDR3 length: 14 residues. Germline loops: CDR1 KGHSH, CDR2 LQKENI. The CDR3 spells CASSPGDRGLEQYF. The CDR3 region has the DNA TGTGCCAGCTCTCCGGGGGACAGGGGGCTTGAGCAGTACTTC.

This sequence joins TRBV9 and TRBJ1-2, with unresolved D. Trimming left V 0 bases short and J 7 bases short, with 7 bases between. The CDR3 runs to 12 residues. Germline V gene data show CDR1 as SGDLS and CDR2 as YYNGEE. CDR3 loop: CASSVGHAGYTF. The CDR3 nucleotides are TGTGCCAGCAGCGTAGGACATGCTGGCTACACCTTC.

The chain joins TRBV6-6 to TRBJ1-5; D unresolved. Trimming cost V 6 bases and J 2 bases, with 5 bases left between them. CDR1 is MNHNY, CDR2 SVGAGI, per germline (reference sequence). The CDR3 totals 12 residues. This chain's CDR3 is CASSPGNQPQHF. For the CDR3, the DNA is TGTGCCAGCAGCCCCGGCAATCAGCCCCAGCATTTT.

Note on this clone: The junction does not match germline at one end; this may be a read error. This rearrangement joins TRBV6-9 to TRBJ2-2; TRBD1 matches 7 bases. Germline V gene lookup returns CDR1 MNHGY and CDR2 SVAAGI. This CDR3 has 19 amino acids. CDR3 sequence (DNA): TGTGCCAGACCTTCGGACTCGGGACAGACAGCCTTCGAACACCGGGGAGCTGTTTTT. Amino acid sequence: CARPSDSGQTAFEHRGAVF.

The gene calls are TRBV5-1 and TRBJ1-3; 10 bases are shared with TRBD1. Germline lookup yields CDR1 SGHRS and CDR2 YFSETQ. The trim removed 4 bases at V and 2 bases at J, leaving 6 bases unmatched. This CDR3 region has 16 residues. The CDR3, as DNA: TGCGCCAGCAGCGCCGGACAGGGGGGGACTGGAAACACCATATATTTT. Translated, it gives CASSAGQGGTGNTIYF.

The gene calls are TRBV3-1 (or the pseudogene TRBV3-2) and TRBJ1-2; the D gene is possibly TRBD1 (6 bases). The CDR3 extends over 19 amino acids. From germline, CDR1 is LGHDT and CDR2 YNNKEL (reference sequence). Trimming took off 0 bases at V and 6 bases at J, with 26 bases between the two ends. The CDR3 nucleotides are TGTGCCAGCAGCCAAGATTCAGTGAGACAGGCGGTGAAAGGCGATGGCTACACCTTC. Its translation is CASSQDSVRQAVKGDGYTF.

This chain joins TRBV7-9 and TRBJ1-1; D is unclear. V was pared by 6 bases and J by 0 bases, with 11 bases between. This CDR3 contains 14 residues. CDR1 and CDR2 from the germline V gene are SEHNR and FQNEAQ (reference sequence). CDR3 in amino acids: CASSPAAMNTEAFF. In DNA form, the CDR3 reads TGTGCCAGCAGTCCCGCGGCCATGAACACTGAAGCTTTCTTT.

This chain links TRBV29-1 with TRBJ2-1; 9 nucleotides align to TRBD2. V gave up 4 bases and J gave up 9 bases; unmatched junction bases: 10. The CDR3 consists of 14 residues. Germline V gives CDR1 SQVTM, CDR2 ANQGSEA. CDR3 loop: CSVVVAGVEGEQFF. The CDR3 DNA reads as TGCAGCGTTGTGGTAGCGGGGGTGGAAGGTGAGCAGTTCTTC.

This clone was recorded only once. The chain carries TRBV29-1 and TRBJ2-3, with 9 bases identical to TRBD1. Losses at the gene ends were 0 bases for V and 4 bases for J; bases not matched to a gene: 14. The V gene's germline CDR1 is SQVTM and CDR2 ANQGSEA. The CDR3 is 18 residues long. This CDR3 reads CSVEDWDREHLTADTQYF. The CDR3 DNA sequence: TGCAGCGTTGAAGATTGGGACAGGGAGCATCTCACGGCAGATACGCAGTATTTT.

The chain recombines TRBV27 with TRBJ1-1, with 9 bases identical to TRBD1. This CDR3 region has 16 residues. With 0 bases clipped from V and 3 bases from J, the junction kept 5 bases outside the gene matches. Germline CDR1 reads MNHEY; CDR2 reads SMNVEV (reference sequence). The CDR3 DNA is TGTGCCAGCAGTTTATCGAGGGACAGGGTTGACACTGAAGCTTTCTTT. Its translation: CASSLSRDRVDTEAFF.

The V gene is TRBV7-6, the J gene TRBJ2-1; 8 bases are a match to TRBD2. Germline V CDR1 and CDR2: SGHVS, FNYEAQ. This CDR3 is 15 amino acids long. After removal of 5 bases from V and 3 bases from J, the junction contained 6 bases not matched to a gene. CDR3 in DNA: TGTGCCAGCAGCGTGTCGGGGGGGATCTACAATGAGCAGTTCTTC. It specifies CASSVSGGIYNEQFF. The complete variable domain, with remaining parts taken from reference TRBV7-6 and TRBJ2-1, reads GAGVSQSPRYKVTKRGQDVALRCDPISGHVSLYWYRQALGQGPEFLTYFNYEAQQDKSGLPNDRFSAERPEGSISTLTIQRTEQRDSAMYRCASSVSGGIYNEQFFGPGTRLTVL.

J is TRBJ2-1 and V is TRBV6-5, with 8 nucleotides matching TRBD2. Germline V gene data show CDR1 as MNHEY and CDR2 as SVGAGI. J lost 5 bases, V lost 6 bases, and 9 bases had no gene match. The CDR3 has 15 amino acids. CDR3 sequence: CASSLSGGGDNEQFF. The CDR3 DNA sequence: TGTGCCAGCAGCTTGAGCGGGGGAGGAGACAATGAGCAGTTCTTC.

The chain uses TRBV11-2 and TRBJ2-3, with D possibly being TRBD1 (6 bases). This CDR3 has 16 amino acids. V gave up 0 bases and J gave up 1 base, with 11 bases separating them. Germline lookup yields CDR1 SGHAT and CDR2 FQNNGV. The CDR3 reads CASSLEYGTRTDTQYF. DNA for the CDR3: TGTGCCAGCAGCTTAGAGTATGGGACACGCACAGATACGCAGTATTTT.

CDR3 region: CASSIEGRGRWDYGYTF. The CDR3 DNA reads as TGTGCCAGTAGTATCGAAGGGCGGGGCAGATGGGACTATGGCTACACCTTC. The gene calls are TRBV19 and TRBJ1-2; TRBD1 is a possible D gene (5 bases). This CDR3 region has 17 residues. Trimming removed 3 bases at V and 3 bases at J, with 20 bases between. Per germline, CDR1 LNHDA and CDR2 SQIVND (reference sequence).

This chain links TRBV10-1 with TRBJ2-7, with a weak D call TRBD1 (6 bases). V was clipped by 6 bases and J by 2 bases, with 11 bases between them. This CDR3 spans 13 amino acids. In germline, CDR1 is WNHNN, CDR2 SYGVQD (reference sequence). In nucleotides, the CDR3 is TGCGCCAGCAGCCCCCGACAGGCCTACGAGCAGTACTTC. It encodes CASSPRQAYEQYF.

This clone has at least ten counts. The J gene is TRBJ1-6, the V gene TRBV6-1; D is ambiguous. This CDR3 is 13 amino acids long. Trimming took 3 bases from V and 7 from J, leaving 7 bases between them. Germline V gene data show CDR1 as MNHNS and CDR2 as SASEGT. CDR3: CASSEGRNSPLHF. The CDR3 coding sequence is TGTGCCAGCAGTGAGGGCAGAAATTCACCCCTCCACTTT.

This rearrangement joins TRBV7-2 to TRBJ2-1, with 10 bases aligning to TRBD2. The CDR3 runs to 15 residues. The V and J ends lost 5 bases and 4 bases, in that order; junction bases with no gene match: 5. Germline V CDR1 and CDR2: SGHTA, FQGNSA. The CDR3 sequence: CASSLSGGVYNEQFF. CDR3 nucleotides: TGTGCCAGCAGCCTCAGCGGGGGGGTATACAATGAGCAGTTCTTC. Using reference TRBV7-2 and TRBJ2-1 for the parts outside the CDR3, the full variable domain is GAGVSQSPSNKVTEKGKDVELRCDPISGHTALYWYRQSLGQGLEFLIYFQGNSAPDKSGLPSDRFSAERTGGSVSTLTIQRTQQEDSAVYLCASSLSGGVYNEQFFGPGTRLTVL.

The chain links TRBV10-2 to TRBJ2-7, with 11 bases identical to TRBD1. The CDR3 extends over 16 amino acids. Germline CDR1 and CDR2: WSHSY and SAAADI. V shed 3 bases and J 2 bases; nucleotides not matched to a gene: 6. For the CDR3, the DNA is TGCGCCAGCAGTGAAGTGGACAGGGGGCCGGCCTACGAGCAGTACTTC. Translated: CASSEVDRGPAYEQYF.

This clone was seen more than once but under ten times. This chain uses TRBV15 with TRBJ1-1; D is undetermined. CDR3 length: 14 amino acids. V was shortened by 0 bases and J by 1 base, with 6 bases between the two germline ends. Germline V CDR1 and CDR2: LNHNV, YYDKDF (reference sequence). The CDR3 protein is CATSRDQANTEAFF. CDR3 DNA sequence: TGTGCCACCAGCAGAGATCAGGCGAACACTGAAGCTTTCTTT.